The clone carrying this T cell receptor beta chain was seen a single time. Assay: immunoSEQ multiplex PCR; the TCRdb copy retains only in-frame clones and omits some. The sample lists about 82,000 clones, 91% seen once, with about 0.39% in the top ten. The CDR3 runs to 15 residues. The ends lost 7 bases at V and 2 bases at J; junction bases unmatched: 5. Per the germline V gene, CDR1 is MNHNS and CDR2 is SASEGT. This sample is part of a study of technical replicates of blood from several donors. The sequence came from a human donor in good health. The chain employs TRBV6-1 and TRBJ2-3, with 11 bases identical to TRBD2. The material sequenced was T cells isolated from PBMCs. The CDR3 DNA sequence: TGTGCCAGCAACCCTAGCGGGAGGATCACAGATACGCAGTATTTT. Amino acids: CASNPSGRITDTQYF.